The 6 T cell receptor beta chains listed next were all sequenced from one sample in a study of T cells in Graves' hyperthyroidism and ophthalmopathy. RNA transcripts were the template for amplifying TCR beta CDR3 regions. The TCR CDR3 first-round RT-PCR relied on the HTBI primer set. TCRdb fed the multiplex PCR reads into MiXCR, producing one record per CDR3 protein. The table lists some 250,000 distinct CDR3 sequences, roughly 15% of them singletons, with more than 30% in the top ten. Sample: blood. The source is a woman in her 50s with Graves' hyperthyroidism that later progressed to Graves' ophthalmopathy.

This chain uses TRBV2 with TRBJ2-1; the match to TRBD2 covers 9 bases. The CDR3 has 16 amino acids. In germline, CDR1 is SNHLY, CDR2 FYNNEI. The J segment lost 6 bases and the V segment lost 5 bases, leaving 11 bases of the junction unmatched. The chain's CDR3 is CASSLTSGRAANEQFF. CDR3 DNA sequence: TGTGCCAGCAGTCTTACTAGCGGGCGGGCGGCCAATGAGCAGTTCTTC.

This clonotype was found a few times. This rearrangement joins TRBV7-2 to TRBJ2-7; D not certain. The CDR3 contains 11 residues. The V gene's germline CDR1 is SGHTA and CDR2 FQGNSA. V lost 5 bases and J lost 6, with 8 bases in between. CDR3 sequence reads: CASSLFLEQYF. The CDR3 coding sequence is TGTGCCAGCAGCCTGTTCCTCGAGCAGTACTTC.

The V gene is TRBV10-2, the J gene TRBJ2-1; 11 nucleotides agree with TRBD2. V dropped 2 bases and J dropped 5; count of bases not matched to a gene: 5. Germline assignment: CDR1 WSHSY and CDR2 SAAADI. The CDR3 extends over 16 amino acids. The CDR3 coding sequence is TGCGCCAGCAGTGAGCCCCCTAGCGGGGGGCACAATGAGCAGTTCTTC. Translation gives CASSEPPSGGHNEQFF.

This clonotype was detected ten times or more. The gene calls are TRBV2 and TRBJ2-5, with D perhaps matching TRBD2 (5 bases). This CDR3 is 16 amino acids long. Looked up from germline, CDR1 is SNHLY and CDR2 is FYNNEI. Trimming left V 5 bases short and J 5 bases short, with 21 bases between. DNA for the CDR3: TGTGCCAGCAGTCCCGGGTTCCTCGGACGCGGGGAGACCCAGTACTTC. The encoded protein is CASSPGFLGRGETQYF.

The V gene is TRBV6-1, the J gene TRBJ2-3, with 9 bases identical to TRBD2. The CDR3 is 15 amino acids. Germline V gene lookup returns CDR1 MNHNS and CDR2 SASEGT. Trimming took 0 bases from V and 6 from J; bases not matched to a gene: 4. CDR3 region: CASSEAGGRADTQYF. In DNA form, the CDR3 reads TGTGCCAGCAGTGAAGCGGGCGGGAGGGCCGATACGCAGTATTTT.

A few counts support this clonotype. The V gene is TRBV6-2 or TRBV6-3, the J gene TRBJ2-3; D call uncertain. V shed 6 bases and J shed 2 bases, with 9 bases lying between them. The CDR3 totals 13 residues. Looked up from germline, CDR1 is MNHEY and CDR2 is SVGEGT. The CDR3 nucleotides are TGTGCCAGCAGGGACGGTTACACAGATACGCAGTATTTT. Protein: CASRDGYTDTQYF.